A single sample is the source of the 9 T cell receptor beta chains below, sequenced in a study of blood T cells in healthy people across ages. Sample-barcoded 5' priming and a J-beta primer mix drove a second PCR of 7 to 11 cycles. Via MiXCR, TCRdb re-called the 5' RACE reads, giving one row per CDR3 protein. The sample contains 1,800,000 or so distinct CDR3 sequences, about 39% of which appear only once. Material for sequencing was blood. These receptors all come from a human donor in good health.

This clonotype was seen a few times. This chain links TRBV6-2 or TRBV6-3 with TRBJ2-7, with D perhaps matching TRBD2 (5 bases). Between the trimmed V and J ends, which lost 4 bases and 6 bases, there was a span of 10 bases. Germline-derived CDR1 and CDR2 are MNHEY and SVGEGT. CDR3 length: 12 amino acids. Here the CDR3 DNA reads TGTGCCAGCAGTTTAAGGGAGTGCGAGCAGTACTTC. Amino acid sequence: CASSLRECEQYF.

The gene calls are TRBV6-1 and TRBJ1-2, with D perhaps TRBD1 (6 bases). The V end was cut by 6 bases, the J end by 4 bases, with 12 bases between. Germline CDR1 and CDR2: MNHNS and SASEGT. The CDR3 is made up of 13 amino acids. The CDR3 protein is CASRWTEGYGYTF. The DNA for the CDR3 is TGTGCCAGCAGATGGACAGAGGGCTATGGCTACACCTTC.

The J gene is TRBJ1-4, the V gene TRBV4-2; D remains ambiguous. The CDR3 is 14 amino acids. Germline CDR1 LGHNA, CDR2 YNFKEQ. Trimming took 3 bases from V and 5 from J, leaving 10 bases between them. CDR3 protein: CASSHEPGNEKLFF. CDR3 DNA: TGTGCCAGCAGCCACGAACCGGGGAATGAAAAACTGTTTTTT.

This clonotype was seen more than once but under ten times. This chain's CDR3 is CSARTPENYGYTF. In DNA form, the CDR3 reads TGCAGCGCAAGGACACCCGAAAACTATGGCTACACCTTC. This chain uses TRBV29-1 with TRBJ1-2, with D perhaps TRBD1 (5 bases). Germline loops: CDR1 SQVTM, CDR2 ANQGSEA. Trimming cost V 7 bases and J 2 bases, with 14 bases left between them. This CDR3 contains 13 residues.

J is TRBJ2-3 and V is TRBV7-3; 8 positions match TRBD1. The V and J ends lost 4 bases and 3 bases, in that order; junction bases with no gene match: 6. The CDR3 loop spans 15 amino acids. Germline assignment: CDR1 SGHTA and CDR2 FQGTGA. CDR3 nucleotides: TGTGCCAGCAGCTCGACAGGGGACCCGACAGATACGCAGTATTTT. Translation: CASSSTGDPTDTQYF.

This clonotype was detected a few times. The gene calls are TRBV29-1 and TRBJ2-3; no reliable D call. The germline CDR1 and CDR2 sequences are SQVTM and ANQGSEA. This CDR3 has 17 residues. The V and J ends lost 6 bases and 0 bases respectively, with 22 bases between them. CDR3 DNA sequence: TGCAGCGTAACCCCACTCGAACTTGCCTTAAGCACAGATACGCAGTATTTT. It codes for CSVTPLELALSTDTQYF.

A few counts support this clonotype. The DNA for the CDR3 is TGTGCCAGCAGTTACTCGAACGTATACGGCACAGATACGCAGTATTTT. Protein sequence: CASSYSNVYGTDTQYF. The chain is built from TRBV6-6 and TRBJ2-3; no definite D call. The V and J ends lost 0 bases and 1 base respectively, with 11 bases between them. Germline CDR1 and CDR2: MNHNY and SVGAGI (reference sequence). The CDR3 has 16 residues.

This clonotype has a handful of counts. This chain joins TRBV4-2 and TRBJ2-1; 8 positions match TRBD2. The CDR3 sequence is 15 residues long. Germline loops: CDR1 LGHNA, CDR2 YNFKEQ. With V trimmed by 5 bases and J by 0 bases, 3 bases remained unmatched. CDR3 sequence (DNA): TGTGCCAGCAGCTTTAGCGGGGTCTCCTACAATGAGCAGTTCTTC. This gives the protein CASSFSGVSYNEQFF.

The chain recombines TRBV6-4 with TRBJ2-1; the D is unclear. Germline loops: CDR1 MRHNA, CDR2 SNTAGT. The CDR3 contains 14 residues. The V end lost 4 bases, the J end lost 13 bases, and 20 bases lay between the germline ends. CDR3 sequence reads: CASSVSGATHTQFF. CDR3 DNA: TGTGCCAGCAGTGTCAGTGGAGCCACTCATACCCAGTTCTTC.